This record looks at one T cell receptor beta chain sequence and its context. Its antigen is unknown. Libraries were prepared by immunoSEQ multiplex PCR; TCRdb keeps only in-frame clonotypes and omits some of them. The sample has approximately 980,000 clones; around 80% are singletons. These data come from a study of shared clonotypes between healthy human individuals. Study-wide results and limits: Researchers sampled blood only, noting tissue repertoires likely differ. Relative to their counterparts shared across all four donors, non-shared clonotypes exhibited diminished generation probabilities. Memory subsets had estimated richness that was generally smaller than that of naive subsets.

The CDR3 sequence is 13 residues long. V shed 3 bases and J shed 3 bases, with 8 bases lying between them. Germline V gene sequence: CDR1 SGHTA, CDR2 FQGNSA. The study drew all its donors from Caucasian adults living in Nashville, Tennessee. Sample: memory CD4+ T cells sorted from blood. Noted subset: CD45RA-negative fraction. This clonotype originated in a man in his late teens or twenties in good health. The V call is TRBV7-2, the J call TRBJ2-5; tentative D call: TRBD2 (6 bases). CDR3 sequence: CASSFTSKETQYF. DNA of the CDR3: TGTGCCAGCAGCTTCACTAGCAAAGAGACCCAGTACTTC.